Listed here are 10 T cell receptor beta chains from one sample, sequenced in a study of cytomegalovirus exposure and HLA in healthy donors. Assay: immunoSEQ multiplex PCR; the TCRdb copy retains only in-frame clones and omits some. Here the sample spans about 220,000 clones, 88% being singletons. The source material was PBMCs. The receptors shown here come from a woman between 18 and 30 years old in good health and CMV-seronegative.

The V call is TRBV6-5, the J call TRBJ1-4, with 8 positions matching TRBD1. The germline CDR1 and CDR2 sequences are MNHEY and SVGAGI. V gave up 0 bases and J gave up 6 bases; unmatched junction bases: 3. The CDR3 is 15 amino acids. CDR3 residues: CASSYSTGVDEKLFF. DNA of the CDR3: TGTGCCAGCAGTTACTCGACAGGGGTGGATGAAAAACTGTTTTTT.

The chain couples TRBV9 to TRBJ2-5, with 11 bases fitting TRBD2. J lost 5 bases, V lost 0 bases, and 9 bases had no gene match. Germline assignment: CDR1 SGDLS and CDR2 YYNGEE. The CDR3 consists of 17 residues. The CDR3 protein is CASSVVGSGRVGETQYF. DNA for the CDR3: TGTGCCAGCAGCGTAGTGGGTAGCGGGAGGGTCGGGGAGACCCAGTACTTC.

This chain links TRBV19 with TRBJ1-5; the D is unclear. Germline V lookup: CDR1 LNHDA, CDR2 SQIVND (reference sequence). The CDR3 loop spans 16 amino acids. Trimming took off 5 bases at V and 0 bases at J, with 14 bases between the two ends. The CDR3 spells CASSPPREHSNQPQHF. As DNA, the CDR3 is TGTGCCAGTAGTCCGCCCCGGGAGCATAGCAATCAGCCCCAGCATTTT.

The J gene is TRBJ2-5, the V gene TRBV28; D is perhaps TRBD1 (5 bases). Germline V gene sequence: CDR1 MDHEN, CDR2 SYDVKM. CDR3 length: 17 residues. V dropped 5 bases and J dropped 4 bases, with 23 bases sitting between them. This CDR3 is CASSPRTILGPLETQYF. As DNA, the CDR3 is TGTGCCAGCAGTCCTAGGACAATTCTCGGGCCCTTAGAGACCCAGTACTTC.

The CDR3 sequence is CASSFETGGEQYF. CDR3 nucleotide sequence: TGTGCCAGCAGCTTCGAGACAGGGGGCGAGCAGTACTTC. V and J are TRBV7-9 and TRBJ2-7; 9 nucleotides line up with TRBD1. V dropped 3 bases and J dropped 6; count of bases not matched to a gene: 3. Germline CDR1 SEHNR, CDR2 FQNEAQ (reference sequence). The CDR3 sequence is 13 residues long.

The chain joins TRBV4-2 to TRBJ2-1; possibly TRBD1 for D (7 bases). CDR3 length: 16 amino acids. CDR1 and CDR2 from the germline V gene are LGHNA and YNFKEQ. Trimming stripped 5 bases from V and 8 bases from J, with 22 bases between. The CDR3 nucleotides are TGTGCCAGCAGCGTAACCGCGGGACAGATGAACGATGAGCAGTTCTTC. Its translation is CASSVTAGQMNDEQFF.

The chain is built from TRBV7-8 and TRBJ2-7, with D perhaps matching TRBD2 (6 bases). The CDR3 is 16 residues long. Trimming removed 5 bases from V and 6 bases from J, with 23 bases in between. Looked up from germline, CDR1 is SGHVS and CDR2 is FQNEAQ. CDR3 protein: CASSQRLDEETIEQYF. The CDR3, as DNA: TGTGCCAGCAGCCAACGACTAGACGAGGAGACGATCGAGCAGTACTTC.

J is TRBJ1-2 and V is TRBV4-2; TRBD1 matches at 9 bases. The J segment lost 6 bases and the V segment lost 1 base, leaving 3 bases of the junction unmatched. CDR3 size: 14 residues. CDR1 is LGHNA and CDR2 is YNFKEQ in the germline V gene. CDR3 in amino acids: CASSQVDRGDGYTF. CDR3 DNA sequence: TGTGCCAGCAGCCAAGTCGACAGGGGGGATGGCTACACCTTC.

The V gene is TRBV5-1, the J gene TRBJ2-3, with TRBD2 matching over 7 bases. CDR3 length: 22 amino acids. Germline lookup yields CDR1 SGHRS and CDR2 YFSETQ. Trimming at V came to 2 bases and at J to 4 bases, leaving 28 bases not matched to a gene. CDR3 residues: CASSFILGGRLKPWLSADTQYF. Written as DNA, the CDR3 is TGCGCCAGCAGCTTCATTCTCGGCGGGAGATTGAAGCCGTGGCTGAGCGCAGATACGCAGTATTTT.

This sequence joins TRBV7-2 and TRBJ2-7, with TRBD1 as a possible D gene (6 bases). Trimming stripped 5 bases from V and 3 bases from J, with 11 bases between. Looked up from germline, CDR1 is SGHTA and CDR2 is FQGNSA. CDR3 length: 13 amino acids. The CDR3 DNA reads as TGTGCCAGCAGCCCGAAACAGGGCTACGAGCAGTACTTC. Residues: CASSPKQGYEQYF. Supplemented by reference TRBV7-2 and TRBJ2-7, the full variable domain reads GAGVSQSPSNKVTEKGKDVELRCDPISGHTALYWYRQSLGQGLEFLIYFQGNSAPDKSGLPSDRFSAERTGGSVSTLTIQRTQQEDSAVYLCASSPKQGYEQYFGPGTRLTVT.